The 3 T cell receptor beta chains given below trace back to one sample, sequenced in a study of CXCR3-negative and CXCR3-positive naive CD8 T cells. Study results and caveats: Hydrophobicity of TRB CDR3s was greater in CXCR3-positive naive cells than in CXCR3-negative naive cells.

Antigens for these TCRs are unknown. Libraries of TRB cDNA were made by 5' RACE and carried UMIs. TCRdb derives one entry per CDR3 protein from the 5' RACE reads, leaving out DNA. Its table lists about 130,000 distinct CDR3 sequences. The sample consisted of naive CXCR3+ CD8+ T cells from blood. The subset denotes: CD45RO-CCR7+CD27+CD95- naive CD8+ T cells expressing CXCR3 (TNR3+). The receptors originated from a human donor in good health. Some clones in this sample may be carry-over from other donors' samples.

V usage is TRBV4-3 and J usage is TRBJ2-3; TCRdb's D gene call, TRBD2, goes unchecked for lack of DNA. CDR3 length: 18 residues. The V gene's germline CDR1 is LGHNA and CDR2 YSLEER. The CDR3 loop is CASSQGRGLAGAVNTQYF.

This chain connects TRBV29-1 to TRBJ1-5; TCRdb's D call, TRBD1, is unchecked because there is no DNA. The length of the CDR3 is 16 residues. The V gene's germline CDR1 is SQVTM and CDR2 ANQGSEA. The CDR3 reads CNRWGSPYDSNQPQHF.

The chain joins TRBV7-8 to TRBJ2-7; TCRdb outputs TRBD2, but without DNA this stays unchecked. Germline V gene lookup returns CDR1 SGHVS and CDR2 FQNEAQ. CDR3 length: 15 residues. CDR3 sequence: CASSLVEGGPYEQYF.